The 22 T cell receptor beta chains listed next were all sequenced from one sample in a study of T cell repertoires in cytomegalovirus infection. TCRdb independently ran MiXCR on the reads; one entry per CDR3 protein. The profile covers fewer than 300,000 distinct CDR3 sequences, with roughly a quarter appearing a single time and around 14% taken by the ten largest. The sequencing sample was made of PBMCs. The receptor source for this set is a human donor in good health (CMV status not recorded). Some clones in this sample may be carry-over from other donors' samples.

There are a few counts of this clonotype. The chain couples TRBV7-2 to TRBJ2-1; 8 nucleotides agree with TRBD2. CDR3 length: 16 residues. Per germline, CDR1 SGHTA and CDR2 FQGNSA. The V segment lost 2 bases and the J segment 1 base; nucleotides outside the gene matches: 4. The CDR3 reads CASSLSAGGSYNEQFF. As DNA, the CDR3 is TGTGCCAGCAGCTTAAGCGCGGGAGGTTCCTACAATGAGCAGTTCTTC.

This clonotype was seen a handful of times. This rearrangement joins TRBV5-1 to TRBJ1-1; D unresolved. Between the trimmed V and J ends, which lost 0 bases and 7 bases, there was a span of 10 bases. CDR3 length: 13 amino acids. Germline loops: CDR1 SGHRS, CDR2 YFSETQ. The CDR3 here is CASSLGQEGEAFF. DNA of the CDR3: TGCGCCAGCAGCTTGGGCCAAGAGGGTGAAGCTTTCTTT.

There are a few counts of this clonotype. CDR3 residues: CASSQGQYRDTQYF. Written as DNA, the CDR3 is TGTGCCAGCAGTCAGGGACAGTACAGAGATACGCAGTATTTT. V gene TRBV6-1 combines with J gene TRBJ2-3; 7 nucleotides agree with TRBD1. The junction had 7 bases not matched to a gene; V was cut back by 5 bases and J by 5 bases. CDR1 and CDR2 from the germline V gene are MNHNS and SASEGT. The CDR3 is made up of 14 amino acids.

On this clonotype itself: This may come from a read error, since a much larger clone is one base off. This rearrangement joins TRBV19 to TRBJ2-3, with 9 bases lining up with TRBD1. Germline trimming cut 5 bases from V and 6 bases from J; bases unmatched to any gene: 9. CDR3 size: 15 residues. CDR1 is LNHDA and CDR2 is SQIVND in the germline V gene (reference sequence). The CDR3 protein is CASSPGTGFIDTQYF. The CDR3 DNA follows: TGTGCCAGTAGTCCCGGGACAGGGTTCATTGATACGCAGTATTTT.

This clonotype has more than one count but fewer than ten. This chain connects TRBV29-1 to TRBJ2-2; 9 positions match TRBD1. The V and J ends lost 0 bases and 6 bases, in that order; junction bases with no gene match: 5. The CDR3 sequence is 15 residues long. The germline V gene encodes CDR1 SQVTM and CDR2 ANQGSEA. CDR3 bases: TGCAGCGTTGAAGAACGGGGACAGGGTGCCGGGGAGCTGTTTTTT. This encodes CSVEERGQGAGELFF.

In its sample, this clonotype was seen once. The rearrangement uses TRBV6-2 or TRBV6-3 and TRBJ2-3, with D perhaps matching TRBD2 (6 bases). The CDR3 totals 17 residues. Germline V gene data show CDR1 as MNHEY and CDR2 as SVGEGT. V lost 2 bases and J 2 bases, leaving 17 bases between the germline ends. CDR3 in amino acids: CASSYRSRGRNTDTQYF. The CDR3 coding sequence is TGTGCCAGCAGTTACAGATCGCGGGGTCGTAACACAGATACGCAGTATTTT.

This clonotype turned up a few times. CDR3 DNA sequence: TGCAGCTCTGTTGGAATGGGACAGGGTGTCTACGAGCAGTACTTC. This sequence encodes CSSVGMGQGVYEQYF. The gene calls are TRBV29-1 and TRBJ2-7; 9 bases are shared with TRBD1. Germline-derived CDR1 and CDR2 are SQVTM and ANQGSEA. V gave up 8 bases and J gave up 3 bases; unmatched junction bases: 14. The CDR3 length is 15 residues.

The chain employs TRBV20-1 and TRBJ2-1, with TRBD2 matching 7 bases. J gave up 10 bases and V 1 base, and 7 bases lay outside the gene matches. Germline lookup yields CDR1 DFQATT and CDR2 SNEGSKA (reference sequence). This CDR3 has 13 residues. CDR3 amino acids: CSARGGRAGEQFF. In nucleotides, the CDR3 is TGCAGTGCTAGAGGGGGGAGGGCTGGGGAGCAGTTCTTC.

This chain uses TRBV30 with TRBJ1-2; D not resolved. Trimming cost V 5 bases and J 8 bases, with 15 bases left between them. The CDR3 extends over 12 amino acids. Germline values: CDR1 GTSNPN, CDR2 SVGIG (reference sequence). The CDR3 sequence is CAWGIRSVGYTF. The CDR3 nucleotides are TGTGCCTGGGGAATTCGATCAGTAGGCTACACCTTC.

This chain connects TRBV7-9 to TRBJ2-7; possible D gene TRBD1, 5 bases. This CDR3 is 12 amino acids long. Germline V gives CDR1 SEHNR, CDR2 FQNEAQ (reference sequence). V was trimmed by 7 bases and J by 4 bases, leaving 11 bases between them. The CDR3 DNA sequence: TGTGCCAGCACCCATGGGGCGTACGAGCAGTACTTC. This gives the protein CASTHGAYEQYF.

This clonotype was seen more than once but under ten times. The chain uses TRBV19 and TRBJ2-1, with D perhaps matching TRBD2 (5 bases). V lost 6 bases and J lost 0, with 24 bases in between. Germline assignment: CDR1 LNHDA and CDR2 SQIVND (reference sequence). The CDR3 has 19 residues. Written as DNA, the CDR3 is TGTGCCAGTAGCCCCGGACTTTTCAAGGTCGGTAGCTCCTACAATGAGCAGTTCTTC. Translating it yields CASSPGLFKVGSSYNEQFF.

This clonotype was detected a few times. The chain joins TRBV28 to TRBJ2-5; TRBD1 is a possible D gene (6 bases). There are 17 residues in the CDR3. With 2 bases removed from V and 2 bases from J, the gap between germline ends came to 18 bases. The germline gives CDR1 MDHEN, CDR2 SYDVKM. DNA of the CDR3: TGTGCCAGCAGTTTAATAGGCCCGGGACAACAGCAAGAGACCCAGTACTTC. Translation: CASSLIGPGQQQETQYF.

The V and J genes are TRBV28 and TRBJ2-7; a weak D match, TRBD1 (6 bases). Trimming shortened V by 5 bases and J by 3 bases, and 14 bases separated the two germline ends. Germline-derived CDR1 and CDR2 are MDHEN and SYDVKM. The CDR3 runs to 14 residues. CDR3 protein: CASSPQGQSYEQYF. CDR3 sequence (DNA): TGTGCCAGCAGTCCCCAAGGACAGAGCTACGAGCAGTACTTC.

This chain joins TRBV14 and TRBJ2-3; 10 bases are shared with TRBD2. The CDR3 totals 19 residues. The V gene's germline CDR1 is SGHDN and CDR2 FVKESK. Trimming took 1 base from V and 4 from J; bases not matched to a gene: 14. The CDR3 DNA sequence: TGTGCCAGCAGCCAAGTCCTTAGGATAGCGGGAGGAGTAGCAGATACGCAGTATTTT. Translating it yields CASSQVLRIAGGVADTQYF.

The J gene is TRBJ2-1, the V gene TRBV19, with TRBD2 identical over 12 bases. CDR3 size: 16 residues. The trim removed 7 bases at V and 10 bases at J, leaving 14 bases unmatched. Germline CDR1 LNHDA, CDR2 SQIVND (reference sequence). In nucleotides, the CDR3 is TGTGCCAGTACTAGAACGGCTAGCGGGGGGGTGGCAGAGCAGTTCTTC. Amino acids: CASTRTASGGVAEQFF.

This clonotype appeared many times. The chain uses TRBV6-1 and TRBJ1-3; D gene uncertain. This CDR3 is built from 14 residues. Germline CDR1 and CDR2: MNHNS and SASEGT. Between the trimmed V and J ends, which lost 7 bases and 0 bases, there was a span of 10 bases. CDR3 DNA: TGTGCCAGCAAGGGAGGGCGCTCTGGAAACACCATATATTTT. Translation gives CASKGGRSGNTIYF.

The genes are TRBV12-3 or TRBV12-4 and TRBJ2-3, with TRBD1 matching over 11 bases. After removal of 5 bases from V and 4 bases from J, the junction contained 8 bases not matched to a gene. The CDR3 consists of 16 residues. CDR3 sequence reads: CASSRGQGAIADTQYF. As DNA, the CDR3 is TGTGCCAGCAGTCGCGGACAGGGGGCTATCGCAGATACGCAGTATTTT.

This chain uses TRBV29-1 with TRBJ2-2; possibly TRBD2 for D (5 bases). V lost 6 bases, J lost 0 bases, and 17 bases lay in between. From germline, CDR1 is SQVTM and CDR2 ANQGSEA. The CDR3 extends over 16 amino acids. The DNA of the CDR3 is TGCAGCGTCGGACTCGCGAGCGCAGCGAACACCGGGGAGCTGTTTTTT. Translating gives CSVGLASAANTGELFF.

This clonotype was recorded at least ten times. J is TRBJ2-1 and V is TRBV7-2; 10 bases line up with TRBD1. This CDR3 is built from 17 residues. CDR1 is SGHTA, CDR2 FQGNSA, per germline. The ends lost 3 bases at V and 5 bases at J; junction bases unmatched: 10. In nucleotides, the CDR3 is TGTGCCAGCAGCTTCCGGGGGGGGGGGACAGGGGACAATGAGCAGTTCTTC. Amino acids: CASSFRGGGTGDNEQFF.

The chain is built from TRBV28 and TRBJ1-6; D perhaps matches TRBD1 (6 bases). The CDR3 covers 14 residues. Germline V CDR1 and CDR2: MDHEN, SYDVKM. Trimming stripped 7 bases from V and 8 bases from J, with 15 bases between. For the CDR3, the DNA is TGTGCCAGCATCGGGGGCCCATGGGATTCACCCCTCCACTTT. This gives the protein CASIGGPWDSPLHF.

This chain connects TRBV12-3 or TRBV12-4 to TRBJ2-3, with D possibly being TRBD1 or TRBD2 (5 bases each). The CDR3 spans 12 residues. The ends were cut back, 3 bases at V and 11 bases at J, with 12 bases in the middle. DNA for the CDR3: TGTGCCAGCAGTTTCCCCGGGGCGAGGCAGTATTTT. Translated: CASSFPGARQYF.

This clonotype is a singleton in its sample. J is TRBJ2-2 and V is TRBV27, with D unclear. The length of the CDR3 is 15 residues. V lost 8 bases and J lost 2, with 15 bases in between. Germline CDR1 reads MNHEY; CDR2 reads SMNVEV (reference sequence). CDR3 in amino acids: CASRHPLANTGELFF. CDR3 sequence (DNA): TGTGCCAGCCGTCACCCGTTGGCAAACACCGGGGAGCTGTTTTTT.